These 3 T cell receptor beta chains originate from one sample sequenced in a study of cytomegalovirus exposure and HLA in healthy donors. The PCR contained 60 Vbeta and 13 Jbeta primers. Data came from immunoSEQ multiplex PCR; TCRdb stores just in-frame clones and leaves some out. Altogether around 140,000 clones are present, 75% to 85% being singletons, with the ten largest covering 4.5%. What was sequenced was PBMCs. The origin of the receptors is a man aged 40-50 years in good health and CMV-seronegative.

The chain couples TRBV4-1 to TRBJ1-3; D call uncertain. Per the germline V gene, CDR1 is MGHRA and CDR2 is YSYEKL. Trimming took off 4 bases at V and 0 bases at J, with 10 bases between the two ends. CDR3 length: 15 residues. This chain's CDR3 is CASSPTLSSGNTIYF. The CDR3 DNA is TGCGCCAGCAGCCCAACCCTAAGCTCTGGAAACACCATATATTTT.

The rearrangement links TRBV7-2 to TRBJ1-1; 7 nucleotides match TRBD1. Per germline, CDR1 SGHTA and CDR2 FQGNSA. The CDR3 length is 16 residues. V shed 4 bases, J shed 1 base, and the junction held 9 bases outside the gene matches. This chain's CDR3 is CASSYQTGWGNTEAFF. The CDR3 DNA sequence: TGTGCCAGCAGCTACCAGACAGGGTGGGGGAACACTGAAGCTTTCTTT.

The CDR3 DNA follows: TGCGCCAGCAGCTTGGATGGAGCGGGCTATGGCTACACCTTC. Translated, it gives CASSLDGAGYGYTF. This rearrangement joins TRBV5-1 to TRBJ1-2, with D uncertain. Deletions cut 0 bases from V and 4 bases from J, with 10 bases between. From germline, CDR1 is SGHRS and CDR2 YFSETQ. CDR3 length: 14 residues.